This T cell receptor (beta chain) was recovered during a study of Graves' ophthalmopathy and Graves' hyperthyroidism (dated by TCRdb to 2017 to 2018). The study in broad terms: Peripheral blood was collected at initial diagnosis, before any treatment. The study used TCR beta repertoire signatures to distinguish Graves' ophthalmopathy from Graves' hyperthyroidism and to predict progression to ophthalmopathy. In total, under 150 blood samples were TCR-sequenced: under 45 ophthalmopathy, 80 or so hyperthyroidism and 17 hyperthyroidism-to-ophthalmopathy patients. A discovery set of about 99 patients (43 ophthalmopathy, 55 to 65 stable hyperthyroidism) was enrolled to explore V-J signatures distinguishing ophthalmopathy from hyperthyroidism. The independent validation cohort included 18 to 20 hyperthyroidism patients plus 17 patients who later progressed from hyperthyroidism to ophthalmopathy. In roughly 6 hyperthyroidism patients, the T-cell repertoire of thyroid tissue was compared with the T-cell repertoire of blood. Once sampling was done, hyperthyroidism patients were given methimazole at a starting dose of 30 mg daily, while ophthalmopathy patients were given high-dose intravenous methylprednisolone. The roughly 100 discovery patients were divided at random into training and test sets in a 7:3 ratio.

Patients with ophthalmopathy had moderately to severely active disease, with a Clinical Activity Score of 3 or more, a NOSPECS grade of 4 or more, and a disease duration of less than 3 months. Patients were excluded if they had other autoimmune diseases, uncontrolled infections, pregnancy or lactation. Clinical symptoms, serum thyroxine, TRAb, thyroid ultrasound and orbital computed tomography formed the basis of the diagnosis. PBMCs were isolated from 8 to 10 ml of fresh peripheral blood by Ficoll-Paque density gradient centrifugation. Total RNA was extracted with Trizol reagent and quality-checked on an Agilent 2100 Bioanalyzer. For repertoire sequencing, TCR beta CDR3 regions were amplified from RNA transcripts. HTBI primers and the Qiagen OneStep RT-PCR kit were used in a first-round RT-PCR, which was followed by a second-round multiplex PCR, size selection and purification. Libraries were sequenced on an Illumina HiSeq2000 using paired-end 100 bp reads. Concerning the study's data processing: Reads were processed with SOAPnuke, discarding reads with adapters, uncalled bases, mean Phred below 15, or no exact constant-primer or identifier match. High-quality paired reads were merged with COPE v1.2.5. Each unique nucleotide sequence was defined as a clonotype, and clonotypes were aligned to IMGT TRB V, D and J references with MiTCR v1.1. The analysis was limited to V-J combinations with a frequency above 0.0001, which together covered approximately 99% of repertoires. A TCR clonal expansion and chaos score per V-J combination was defined as the ratio of F50 clonal expansion to chaos observed in the TCRdist matrix. Welch's t-statistics and random forest were used to reduce features to about a dozen V-J combinations, which were fed into a naive Bayes classifier. The similarity between thyroid and blood repertoires was quantified using the Morisita-Horn index. TCRdb cleaned the public reads at Q25 with fastp, built clones with MiXCR and kept in-frame beta chains. Entries that share a CDR3 protein sequence are merged under the most common genes and DNA. Here the V and J calls rest on TCRdb's processing, not on the authors' analysis. This sample gives 360,000 or so distinct CDR3 sequences in total; about 16% of them show up just once. Of the sample, more than 1.5% is held by the ten largest clones.

The germline ends are 10 bases apart after V is trimmed by 6 bases and J by 7 bases. Spanning cysteine to phenylalanine, the CDR3 consists of 11 amino acids. The only DNA kept is the CDR3, 33 bases in frame from the first base. The germline V gene supplies CDR1 KGHSH and CDR2 LQKENI. Beyond this particular receptor, the publication reports: In validation, the model predicted ophthalmopathy progression with 55% to 71% sensitivity and about 77% specificity; around twelve predicted patients were CT-confirmed with GO in a median of around 6.5 months. The 13-signature model separated ophthalmopathy from stable hyperthyroidism with about 86% sensitivity and almost 84% specificity in cross-validation, and 80%/75% in the test set. No statistical method was used to set the sample size in advance, and the investigators knew which group each participant was assigned to. Most expanded thyroid clonotypes with a frequency above 0.001 also appeared in blood, which suggests that blood repertoires may reflect the immune response in the thyroid.

This clonotype was found many times. It has no known antigen specificity. Base qualities are not provided; no much larger clone lies one nucleotide away. The source material was peripheral blood. The receptor's source is a woman between 18 and 29 years old with Graves' ophthalmopathy. Donor details come from another sample of the same person, matched by shared clones. The chain was built from TRBV18 and TRBJ2-7; no D gene can be assigned with confidence. CDR3 reads: CASSETTEQYF. The DNA sequence reads TGTGCCAGCTCGGAAACCACGGAGCAGTACTTC.